These 31 T cell receptor beta chains came from one sample sequenced in a study of blood T cell repertoires in COVID-19. This table comes from immunoSEQ multiplex PCR, and its TCRdb copy is limited to in-frame clones, with some not included. This table holds around 130,000 clones, about four fifths found once. The sample was peripheral blood. These receptors were taken from a woman aged 45-65 years with acute or convalescent COVID-19.

This CDR3 reads CASSIGQGDEKLFF. CDR3 nucleotide sequence: TGCGCCAGCAGCATCGGACAGGGGGACGAAAAACTGTTTTTT. This chain joins TRBV5-1 and TRBJ1-4, with TRBD1 matching over 10 bases. V shed 4 bases, J shed 8 bases, and the junction held 5 bases outside the gene matches. CDR1 is SGHRS and CDR2 is YFSETQ in the germline V gene. This CDR3 has 14 residues.

V and J are TRBV6-5 and TRBJ1-4; 9 bases map to TRBD1. CDR1 and CDR2 (germline): MNHEY, SVGAGI. Trimming at V came to 6 bases and at J to 7 bases, leaving 3 bases not matched to a gene. The CDR3 totals 13 residues. The CDR3 region has the DNA TGTGCCAGCAGGGGACAGGGAGGTGAAAAACTGTTTTTT. As protein: CASRGQGGEKLFF.

Only a few counts were recorded for this clone. The chain recombines TRBV27 with TRBJ1-2, with 8 bases lining up with TRBD1. Germline CDR1 MNHEY, CDR2 SMNVEV (reference sequence). The J segment lost 0 bases and the V segment lost 9 bases, leaving 9 bases of the junction unmatched. The CDR3 has 15 amino acids. The CDR3 nucleotides are TGTGCCAGTAGACGACAGGGGACCCCTAACTATGGCTACACCTTC. Protein product: CASRRQGTPNYGYTF.

The chain employs TRBV5-1 and TRBJ2-1, with D perhaps matching TRBD1 (6 bases). Germline values: CDR1 SGHRS, CDR2 YFSETQ. The CDR3 contains 15 residues. The germline V and J ends were trimmed by 4 bases and 5 bases, with 16 bases remaining between them. The CDR3: CASSRNGQLNNEQFF. Written as DNA, the CDR3 is TGCGCCAGCAGCCGGAACGGACAGCTAAACAATGAGCAGTTCTTC. The entire variable domain, with the rest obtained from reference TRBV5-1 and TRBJ2-1, is as follows: KAGVTQTPRYLIKTRGQQVTLSCSPISGHRSVSWYQQTPGQGLQFLFEYFSETQRNKGNFPGRFSGRQFSNSRSEMNVSTLELGDSALYLCASSRNGQLNNEQFFGPGTRLTVL.

CDR3 region: CASTRQPQGSSYNEQFF. The CDR3 DNA is TGTGCCAGCACCCGCCAACCTCAAGGGAGTTCCTACAATGAGCAGTTCTTC. V and J are TRBV7-8 and TRBJ2-1, with D possibly matching TRBD2 (5 bases). Trimming removed 7 bases from V and 1 base from J, with 20 bases in between. Germline V gene data show CDR1 as SGHVS and CDR2 as FQNEAQ. The CDR3 contains 17 residues.

The chain couples TRBV30 to TRBJ1-6; D not resolved. CDR1 and CDR2 from the germline V gene are GTSNPN and SVGIG (reference sequence). Trimming cost V 7 bases and J 7 bases, with 14 bases left between them. The CDR3 consists of 13 residues. The CDR3 DNA reads as TGTGCCTTACGGCGGAGTTCAAATTCACCCCTCCACTTT. Protein sequence: CALRRSSNSPLHF.

This sequence joins TRBV24-1 and TRBJ1-4; TRBD1 is a possible D gene (6 bases). The length of the CDR3 is 12 residues. V dropped 8 bases and J dropped 6 bases, with 9 bases sitting between them. CDR1 and CDR2 from the germline V gene are KGHDR and SFDVKD. CDR3 DNA: TGTGCCACCAAGGGACACGATGAAAAACTGTTTTTT. Translation: CATKGHDEKLFF.

The chain links TRBV5-3 to TRBJ2-2; 7 bases agree with TRBD2. Being an ORF, TRBV5-3 has a function that is uncertain. The junction had 7 bases not matched to a gene; V was cut back by 1 base and J by 1 base. The CDR3 length is 17 residues. This CDR3 reads CARSLREAQGNTGELFF. The CDR3 DNA sequence: TGTGCCAGAAGCTTGCGGGAGGCTCAGGGGAACACCGGGGAGCTGTTTTTT.

V gene TRBV7-7 combines with J gene TRBJ2-5; unclear D gene. The V and J ends lost 3 bases and 5 bases respectively, with 10 bases between them. In germline, CDR1 is SSHAT, CDR2 FNYEAQ (reference sequence). CDR3 length: 13 amino acids. CDR3 residues: CASSLAWAETQYF. DNA for the CDR3: TGTGCCAGCAGCTTGGCTTGGGCGGAGACCCAGTACTTC.

This clone occurred a few times. The rearrangement uses TRBV6-1 and TRBJ2-2; the match to TRBD1 covers 8 bases. Germline V gives CDR1 MNHNS, CDR2 SASEGT. Trimming at V came to 3 bases and at J to 7 bases, leaving 13 bases not matched to a gene. This CDR3 contains 17 residues. The CDR3 spells CASSDDPGQGLSGELFF. CDR3 nucleotide sequence: TGTGCCAGCAGTGACGATCCCGGACAGGGATTGAGCGGGGAGCTGTTTTTT.

This chain links TRBV5-1 with TRBJ2-7; 9 bases align to TRBD1. CDR1 and CDR2 (germline): SGHRS, YFSETQ. V was clipped by 5 bases and J by 5 bases; unmatched bases: 11. This CDR3 contains 15 residues. CDR3 sequence (DNA): TGCGCCAGCAGTCCCTCCCCGGGACAGGGTAACGAGCAGTACTTC. Protein product: CASSPSPGQGNEQYF.

The table lists this clone with a few counts. The chain recombines TRBV5-1 with TRBJ2-2; maybe TRBD1 (5 bases). Deletions cut 7 bases from V and 2 bases from J, with 12 bases between. The length of the CDR3 is 14 residues. CDR1 and CDR2 (germline): SGHRS, YFSETQ. The CDR3 spells CASGLDRNTGELFF. The CDR3 coding sequence is TGCGCCAGCGGGTTAGACAGAAACACCGGGGAGCTGTTTTTT. Full variable domain (missing parts from reference TRBV5-1 and TRBJ2-2): KAGVTQTPRYLIKTRGQQVTLSCSPISGHRSVSWYQQTPGQGLQFLFEYFSETQRNKGNFPGRFSGRQFSNSRSEMNVSTLELGDSALYLCASGLDRNTGELFFGEGSRLTVL.

In this sample, this clone turned up a few times. The V and J genes are TRBV6-2 or TRBV6-3 and TRBJ1-1, with TRBD1 identical over 7 bases. Germline loops: CDR1 MNHEY, CDR2 SVGEGT. There are 13 residues in the CDR3. The J segment lost 4 bases and the V segment lost 5 bases, leaving 4 bases of the junction unmatched. The CDR3 DNA reads TGTGCCAGCAGTCCCCAGGGGGGCACTGAAGCTTTCTTT. It encodes CASSPQGGTEAFF.

This clone was seen a handful of times. The chain uses TRBV19 and TRBJ1-4; 7 bases align to TRBD1. Losses at the gene ends were 8 bases for V and 7 bases for J; bases not matched to a gene: 7. The CDR3 has 13 amino acids. Germline V CDR1 and CDR2: LNHDA, SQIVND (reference sequence). In DNA form, the CDR3 reads TGTGCCAGTGTTGACAGGGCGAGTGAAAAACTGTTTTTT. Translating it yields CASVDRASEKLFF.

This clone was picked up one time. The V and J genes are TRBV4-1 and TRBJ1-1, with TRBD1 as a possible D gene (5 bases). The ends were cut back, 5 bases at V and 3 bases at J, with 10 bases in the middle. The length of the CDR3 is 13 residues. Germline V lookup: CDR1 MGHRA, CDR2 YSYEKL. The CDR3 DNA sequence: TGCGCCAGCAGCGCACAGGAGTACACTGAAGCTTTCTTT. Protein: CASSAQEYTEAFF.

The rearrangement joins TRBV15 to TRBJ2-1, with D perhaps matching TRBD1 (6 bases). From germline, CDR1 is LNHNV and CDR2 YYDKDF (reference sequence). The CDR3 length is 15 residues. Deletions cut 7 bases from V and 6 bases from J, with 19 bases between. CDR3 DNA sequence: TGTGCCACCAAGGCCGGGACACAAAAATCCAATGAGCAGTTCTTC. Amino acids: CATKAGTQKSNEQFF. Full variable domain (rest looked up from reference TRBV15 and TRBJ2-1): DAMVIQNPRYQVTQFGKPVTLSCSQTLNHNVMYWYQQKSSQAPKLLFHYYDKDFNNEADTPDNFQSRRPNTSFCFLDIRSPGLGDTAMYLCATKAGTQKSNEQFFGPGTRLTVL.

The chain is built from TRBV5-6 and TRBJ1-1; 9 nucleotides agree with TRBD1. The V segment lost 4 bases and the J segment 7 bases; nucleotides outside the gene matches: 11. Germline CDR1 and CDR2: SGHDT and YYEEEE. CDR3 length: 15 residues. The CDR3 coding sequence is TGTGCCAGCAGCCTAACAGGGGGCTACACTTATGAAGCTTTCTTT. Protein product: CASSLTGGYTYEAFF. Complete variable domain (other parts from reference TRBV5-6 and TRBJ1-1): DAGVTQSPTHLIKTRGQQVTLRCSPKSGHDTVSWYQQALGQGPQFIFQYYEEEERQRGNFPDRFSGHQFPNYSSELNVNALLLGDSALYLCASSLTGGYTYEAFFGQGTRLTVV.

The CDR3 DNA is TGTGCCAGCTCACCACCGACAGGGACGGCGATCTACACCTTC. Translating gives CASSPPTGTAIYTF. The chain joins TRBV18 to TRBJ1-2; 7 bases are a match to TRBD1. With V trimmed by 0 bases and J by 10 bases, 8 bases remained unmatched. Germline V CDR1 and CDR2: KGHSH, LQKENI. The CDR3 covers 14 residues.

DNA of the CDR3: TGTGCCAGCAGCCAAGATGTCCACAGGGCAGATACGCAGTATTTT. Translating gives CASSQDVHRADTQYF. V is TRBV14 and J is TRBJ2-3, with TRBD1 as a possible D gene (6 bases). V was clipped by 0 bases and J by 4 bases, with 11 bases between them. The V gene's germline CDR1 is SGHDN and CDR2 FVKESK. The CDR3 covers 15 residues.

This chain uses TRBV18 with TRBJ2-1, with D perhaps matching TRBD1 (5 bases). The CDR3 contains 14 residues. Trimming stripped 3 bases from V and 0 bases from J, with 6 bases between. Germline CDR1 is KGHSH and CDR2 is LQKENI. This CDR3 reads CASSPDSSYNEQFF. The CDR3 coding sequence is TGTGCCAGCTCACCTGACAGCTCCTACAATGAGCAGTTCTTC.

The chain uses TRBV5-1 and TRBJ2-1; D might be TRBD1 (5 bases). Trimming pared 0 bases from V and 0 bases from J, leaving 10 bases between. Germline V lookup: CDR1 SGHRS, CDR2 YFSETQ. The CDR3 totals 16 residues. CDR3 sequence: CASSLGFTGSYNEQFF. In DNA, the CDR3 is TGCGCCAGCAGCTTGGGGTTCACAGGCTCCTACAATGAGCAGTTCTTC. Looking up the rest from reference TRBV5-1 and TRBJ2-1 gives the full variable domain: KAGVTQTPRYLIKTRGQQVTLSCSPISGHRSVSWYQQTPGQGLQFLFEYFSETQRNKGNFPGRFSGRQFSNSRSEMNVSTLELGDSALYLCASSLGFTGSYNEQFFGPGTRLTVL.

As to this clone: One junction end disagrees with the germline gene, perhaps due to a read error. The V gene is TRBV12-3 or TRBV12-4, the J gene TRBJ2-7; 8 positions agree with TRBD2. The CDR3 length is 13 residues. CDR3 nucleotide sequence: TGTGCCAGCAGTTTGCGGGTAGGGCGGGGGGAAAACTTC. This translates into CASSLRVGRGENF.

This sequence joins TRBV11-2 and TRBJ2-1; 9 nucleotides align to TRBD2. With V trimmed by 5 bases and J by 0 bases, 5 bases remained unmatched. Germline V CDR1 and CDR2: SGHAT, FQNNGV. The CDR3 length is 16 residues. The CDR3 bases are TGTGCCAGCAGCCGCGCTAGCGGGACCTCCTACAATGAGCAGTTCTTC. This encodes CASSRASGTSYNEQFF. Combining the CDR3 with reference TRBV11-2 and TRBJ2-1 gives the whole variable domain EAGVAQSPRYKIIEKRQSVAFWCNPISGHATLYWYQQILGQGPKLLIQFQNNGVVDDSQLPKDRFSAERLKGVDSTLKIQPAKLEDSAVYLCASSRASGTSYNEQFFGPGTRLTVL.

V and J are TRBV5-1 and TRBJ1-4; the match to TRBD1 covers 8 bases. With 1 base clipped from V and 7 bases from J, the junction kept 12 bases outside the gene matches. The CDR3 extends over 17 amino acids. CDR1 SGHRS and CDR2 YFSETQ come from the germline V gene. DNA of the CDR3: TGCGCCAGCAGCTTGACCCCCTCGACAGGGGAGGGTGAAAAACTGTTTTTT. Protein sequence: CASSLTPSTGEGEKLFF. Looking up the rest from reference TRBV5-1 and TRBJ1-4 gives the full variable domain: KAGVTQTPRYLIKTRGQQVTLSCSPISGHRSVSWYQQTPGQGLQFLFEYFSETQRNKGNFPGRFSGRQFSNSRSEMNVSTLELGDSALYLCASSLTPSTGEGEKLFFGSGTQLSVL.

V is TRBV6-5 and J is TRBJ1-1; 7 nucleotides align to TRBD1. CDR1 MNHEY and CDR2 SVGAGI come from the germline V gene. There are 15 residues in the CDR3. The V and J ends lost 7 bases and 0 bases, in that order; junction bases with no gene match: 8. Written as DNA, the CDR3 is TGTGCCAGCAAATACAGGGGATACATGAACACTGAAGCTTTCTTT. Protein: CASKYRGYMNTEAFF.

The chain recombines TRBV21-1 with TRBJ1-5; TRBD1, the table's D call, lacks a check against the DNA. TRBV21-1 is termed a pseudogene. The CDR3 spans 17 residues. The CDR3 bases are TGTGCCAGCAGCAAAGGGGACAGGGAAGTGAGCAATCAGCCCCAGCATTTT. This encodes CASSKGDREVSNQPQHF.

The genes are TRBV10-3 and TRBJ1-5; 7 bases map to TRBD1. Germline loops: CDR1 ENHRY, CDR2 SYGVKD. V lost 3 bases to trimming and J lost 3 bases; unmatched junction nucleotides: 8. The CDR3 runs 16 residues. The CDR3 is CAISDSGGGNNQPQHF. Written as DNA, the CDR3 is TGTGCCATCAGTGATTCTGGAGGGGGCAACAATCAGCCCCAGCATTTT.

This clone has a handful of counts. The chain links TRBV5-1 to TRBJ1-2; 11 nucleotides line up with TRBD1. The V gene's germline CDR1 is SGHRS and CDR2 YFSETQ. The CDR3 has 16 amino acids. V shed 0 bases, J shed 7 bases, and the junction held 8 bases outside the gene matches. CDR3 DNA: TGCGCCAGCAGCTTGGTGTCCGGGACAGGGGGTAGTGGCTACACCTTC. It specifies CASSLVSGTGGSGYTF.

The V and J genes are TRBV3-1 (or the pseudogene TRBV3-2) and TRBJ2-3; D possibly corresponds to TRBD2 (7 bases). Germline values: CDR1 LGHDT, CDR2 YNNKEL (reference sequence). Trimming took off 0 bases at V and 2 bases at J, with 12 bases between the two ends. The CDR3 extends over 16 amino acids. The CDR3 bases are TGTGCCAGCAGCCAAGACATGGGGGGGGCCACAGATACGCAGTATTTT. The encoded protein is CASSQDMGGATDTQYF.

The genes are TRBV29-1 and TRBJ1-4; D not resolved. CDR3 length: 14 residues. Trimming pared 3 bases from V and 0 bases from J, leaving 8 bases between. The germline V gene has CDR1 SQVTM and CDR2 ANQGSEA. CDR3 loop: CSVEVPATNEKLFF. Here the CDR3 DNA reads TGCAGCGTTGAGGTGCCGGCAACTAATGAAAAACTGTTTTTT.

The chain employs TRBV6-5 and TRBJ1-3; D is perhaps TRBD1 (5 bases). The CDR3 is 15 amino acids. The germline V gene encodes CDR1 MNHEY and CDR2 SVGAGI. Trimming took 7 bases from V and 4 from J, leaving 17 bases between them. CDR3 region: CASMRGTLKGNTIYF. Here the CDR3 DNA reads TGTGCCAGCATGCGGGGGACGCTTAAGGGAAACACCATATATTTT.